This T cell receptor beta chain was observed in a study of cytomegalovirus exposure and HLA in healthy donors. Study-level points and caveats: TCR beta chains associated with HLA were, in a later analysis, more clonally expanded than equally common others. On later analysis, the bulk of CMV-associated TCR beta chains appeared to be HLA-restricted. Presence/absence analyses supposed approximately even sequencing depth among donors.

A word on this clone: Its antigen is as yet unknown.

The ends were cut back, 8 bases at V and 6 bases at J, with 10 bases in the middle. Germline values: CDR1 MNHNS, CDR2 SASEGT. The CDR3 runs to 11 residues. 60 Vbeta and 13 Jbeta primers were used in PCR. Profiled with immunoSEQ multiplex PCR; TCRdb holds only in-frame clones, not every one. The data hold about 190,000 clones, with approximately 85% observed a single time. The chain carries TRBV6-1 and TRBJ1-2, with D possibly TRBD1 on 5 matching bases. Material: PBMCs. This TCR was recovered from a woman between 18 and 30 years old in good health and CMV-seronegative. CDR3 region: CASLGADGYTF. CDR3 DNA: TGTGCCAGCTTAGGGGCGGATGGCTACACCTTC.